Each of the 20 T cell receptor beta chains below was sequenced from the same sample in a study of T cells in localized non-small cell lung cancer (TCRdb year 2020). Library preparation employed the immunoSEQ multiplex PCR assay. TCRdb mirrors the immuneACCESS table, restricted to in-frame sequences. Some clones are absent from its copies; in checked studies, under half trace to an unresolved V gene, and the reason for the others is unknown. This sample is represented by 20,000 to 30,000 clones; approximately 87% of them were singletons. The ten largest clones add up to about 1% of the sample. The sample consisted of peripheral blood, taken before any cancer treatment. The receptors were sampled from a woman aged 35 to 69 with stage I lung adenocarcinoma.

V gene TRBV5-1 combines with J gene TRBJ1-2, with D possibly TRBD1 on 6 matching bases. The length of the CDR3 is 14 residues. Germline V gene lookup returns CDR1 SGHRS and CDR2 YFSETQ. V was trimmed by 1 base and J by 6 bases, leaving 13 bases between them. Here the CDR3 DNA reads TGCGCCAGCAGCTTGTCGTCGGGGGCAGATGGCTACACCTTC. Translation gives CASSLSSGADGYTF.

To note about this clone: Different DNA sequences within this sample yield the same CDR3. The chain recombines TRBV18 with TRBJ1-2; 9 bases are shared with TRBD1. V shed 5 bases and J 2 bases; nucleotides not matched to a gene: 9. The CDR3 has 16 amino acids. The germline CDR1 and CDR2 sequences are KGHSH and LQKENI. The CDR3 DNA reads TGTGCCAGCTCATCGGGACAGGGAACCTCAAACTATGGCTACACCTTC. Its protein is CASSSGQGTSNYGYTF.

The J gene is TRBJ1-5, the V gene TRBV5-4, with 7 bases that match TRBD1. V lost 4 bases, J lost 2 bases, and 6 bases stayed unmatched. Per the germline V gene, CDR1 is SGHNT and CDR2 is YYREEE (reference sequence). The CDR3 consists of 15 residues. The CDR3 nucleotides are TGTGCCAGCAGCCTAGGGGGACAGCGCAATCAGCCCCAGCATTTT. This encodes CASSLGGQRNQPQHF.

The CDR3 here is CASSQKAVGGALSVAYEQYF. CDR3 in DNA: TGCGCCAGCAGCCAAAAGGCCGTTGGGGGGGCGCTCAGTGTTGCCTACGAGCAGTACTTC. This chain connects TRBV4-3 to TRBJ2-5, with D perhaps matching TRBD2 (7 bases). The closer fit of TRBJ2-7 to the DNA end suggests the J call may be wrong. The V gene's germline CDR1 is LGHNA and CDR2 YSLEER. The CDR3 consists of 20 residues.

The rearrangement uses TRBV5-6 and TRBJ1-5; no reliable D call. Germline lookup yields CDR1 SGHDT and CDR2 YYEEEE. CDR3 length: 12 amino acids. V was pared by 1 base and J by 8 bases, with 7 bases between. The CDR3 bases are TGTGCCAGCAGCTTGCGGCGGGAGCCCCAGCATTTT. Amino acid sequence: CASSLRREPQHF. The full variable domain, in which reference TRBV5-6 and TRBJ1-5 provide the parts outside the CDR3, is DAGVTQSPTHLIKTRGQQVTLRCSPKSGHDTVSWYQQALGQGPQFIFQYYEEEERQRGNFPDRFSGHQFPNYSSELNVNALLLGDSALYLCASSLRREPQHFGDGTRLSIL.

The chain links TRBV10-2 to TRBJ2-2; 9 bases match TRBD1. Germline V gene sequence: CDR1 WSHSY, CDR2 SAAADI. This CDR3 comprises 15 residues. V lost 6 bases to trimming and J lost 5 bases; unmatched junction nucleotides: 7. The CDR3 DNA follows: TGCGCCAGCAGAGCGCCCGGGACAGGGACCGGGGAGCTGTTTTTT. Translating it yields CASRAPGTGTGELFF.

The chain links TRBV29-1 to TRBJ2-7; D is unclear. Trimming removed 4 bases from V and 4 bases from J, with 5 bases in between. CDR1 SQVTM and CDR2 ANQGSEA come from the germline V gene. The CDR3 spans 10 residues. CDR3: CSVAEYEQYF. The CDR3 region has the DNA TGCAGCGTTGCTGAATACGAGCAGTACTTC.

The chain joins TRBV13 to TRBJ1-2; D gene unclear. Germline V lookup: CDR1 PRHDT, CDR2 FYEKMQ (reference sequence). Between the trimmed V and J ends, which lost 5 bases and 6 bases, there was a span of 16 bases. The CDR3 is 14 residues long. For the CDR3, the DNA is TGTGCCAGCAGCCCAAGAGAGAGGGTCCATGGCTACACCTTC. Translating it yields CASSPRERVHGYTF.

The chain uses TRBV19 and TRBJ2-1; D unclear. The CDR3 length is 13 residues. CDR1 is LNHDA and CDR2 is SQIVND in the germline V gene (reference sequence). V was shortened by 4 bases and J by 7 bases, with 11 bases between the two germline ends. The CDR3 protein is CASSNMDGNEQFF. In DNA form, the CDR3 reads TGTGCCAGTAGTAATATGGACGGGAATGAGCAGTTCTTC. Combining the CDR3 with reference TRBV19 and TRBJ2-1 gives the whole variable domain DGGITQSPKYLFRKEGQNVTLSCEQNLNHDAMYWYRQDPGQGLRLIYYSQIVNDFQKGDIAEGYSVSREKKESFPLTVTSAQKNPTAFYLCASSNMDGNEQFFGPGTRLTVL.

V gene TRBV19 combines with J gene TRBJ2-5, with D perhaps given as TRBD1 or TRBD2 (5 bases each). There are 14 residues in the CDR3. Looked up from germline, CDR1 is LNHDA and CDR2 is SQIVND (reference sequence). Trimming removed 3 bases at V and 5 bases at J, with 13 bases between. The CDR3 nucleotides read TGTGCCAGTAGTATCCCGGGGCTTTGGGAGACCCAGTACTTC. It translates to CASSIPGLWETQYF.

The CDR3 nucleotides read TGCAGCGTTTACGGGACAGGATCAGTATGGACTGAAGCTTTCTTT. Translation: CSVYGTGSVWTEAFF. This chain uses TRBV29-1 with TRBJ1-1, with TRBD1 matching over 8 bases. The V gene end was trimmed by 5 bases and the J gene end by 5 bases; junction bases not matched to a gene: 13. The CDR3 consists of 15 residues. Germline CDR1 SQVTM, CDR2 ANQGSEA.

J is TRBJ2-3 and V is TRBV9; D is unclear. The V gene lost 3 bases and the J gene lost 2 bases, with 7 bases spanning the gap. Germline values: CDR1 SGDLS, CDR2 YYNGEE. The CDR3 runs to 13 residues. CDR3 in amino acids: CASSDGTTDTQYF. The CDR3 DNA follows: TGTGCCAGCAGCGACGGAACCACAGATACGCAGTATTTT.

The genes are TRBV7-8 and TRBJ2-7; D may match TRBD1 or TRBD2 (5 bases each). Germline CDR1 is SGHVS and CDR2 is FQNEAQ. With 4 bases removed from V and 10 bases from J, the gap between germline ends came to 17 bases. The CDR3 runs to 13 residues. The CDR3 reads CASSSGPSTDQYF. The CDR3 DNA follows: TGTGCCAGCAGCTCGGGACCGAGTACGGATCAGTACTTC.

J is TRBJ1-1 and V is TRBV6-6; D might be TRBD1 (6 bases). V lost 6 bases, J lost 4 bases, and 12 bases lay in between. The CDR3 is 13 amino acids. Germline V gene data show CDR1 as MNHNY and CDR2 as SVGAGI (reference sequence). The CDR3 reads CASRQGFGTEAFF. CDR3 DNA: TGTGCCAGCAGACAGGGCTTTGGCACTGAAGCTTTCTTT.

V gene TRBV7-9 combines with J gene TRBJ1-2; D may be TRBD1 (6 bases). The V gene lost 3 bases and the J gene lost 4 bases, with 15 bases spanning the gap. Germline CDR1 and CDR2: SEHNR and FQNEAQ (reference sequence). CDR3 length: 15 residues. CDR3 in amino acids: CASSFNTGHPYGYTF. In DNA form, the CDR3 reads TGTGCCAGCAGCTTCAATACAGGGCATCCCTATGGCTACACCTTC.

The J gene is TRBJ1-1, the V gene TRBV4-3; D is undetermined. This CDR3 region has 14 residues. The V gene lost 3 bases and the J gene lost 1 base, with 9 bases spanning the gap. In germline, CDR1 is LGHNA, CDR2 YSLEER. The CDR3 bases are TGCGCCAGCAGCCAGGTCAGCCAGAACACTGAAGCTTTCTTT. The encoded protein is CASSQVSQNTEAFF.

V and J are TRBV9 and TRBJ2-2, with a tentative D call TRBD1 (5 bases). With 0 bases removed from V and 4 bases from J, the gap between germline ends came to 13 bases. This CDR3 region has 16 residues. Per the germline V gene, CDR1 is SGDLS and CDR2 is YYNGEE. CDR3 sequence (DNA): TGTGCCAGCAGCGTAGGATGGCAGGGTACCACCGGGGAGCTGTTTTTT. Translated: CASSVGWQGTTGELFF. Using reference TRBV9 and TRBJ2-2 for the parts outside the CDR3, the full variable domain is DSGVTQTPKHLITATGQRVTLRCSPRSGDLSVYWYQQSLDQGLQFLIQYYNGEERAKGNILERFSAQQFPDLHSELNLSSLELGDSALYFCASSVGWQGTTGELFFGEGSRLTVL.

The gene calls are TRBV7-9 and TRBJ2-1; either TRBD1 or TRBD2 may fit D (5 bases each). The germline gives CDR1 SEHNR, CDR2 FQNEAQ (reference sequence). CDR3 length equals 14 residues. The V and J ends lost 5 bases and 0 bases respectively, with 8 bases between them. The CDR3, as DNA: TGTGCCAGCAGCCGGGGCTCCTCCTACAATGAGCAGTTCTTC. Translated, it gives CASSRGSSYNEQFF.

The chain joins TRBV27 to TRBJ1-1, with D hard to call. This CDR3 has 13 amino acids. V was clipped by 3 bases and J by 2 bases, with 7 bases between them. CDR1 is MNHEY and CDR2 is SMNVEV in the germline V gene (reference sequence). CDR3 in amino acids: CASSFQINTEAFF. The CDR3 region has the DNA TGTGCCAGCAGTTTTCAGATAAACACTGAAGCTTTCTTT.

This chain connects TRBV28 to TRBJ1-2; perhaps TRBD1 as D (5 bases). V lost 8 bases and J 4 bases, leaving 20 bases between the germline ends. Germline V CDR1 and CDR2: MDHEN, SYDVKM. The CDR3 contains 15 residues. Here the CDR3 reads CASFSGTGLGYGYTF. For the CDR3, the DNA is TGTGCCAGCTTCTCCGGGACGGGGCTGGGCTATGGCTACACCTTC.